What follows are 18 T cell receptor beta chains derived from one specimen sequenced in a study of Graves' ophthalmopathy and Graves' hyperthyroidism. Transcripts of RNA were the source for amplifying TCR beta CDR3 regions. HTBI primers primed a first-round RT-PCR, and a second-round multiplex PCR followed. TCRdb re-analysed the multiplex PCR reads in MiXCR, keeping a single row per CDR3 protein. This table has about 230,000 distinct CDR3 sequences, approximately 42% appearing once. Sequenced material: peripheral blood. The receptors originated from an adult man with Graves' ophthalmopathy.

The rearrangement uses TRBV4-2 and TRBJ1-6; the D is unclear. Trimming removed 0 bases from V and 8 bases from J, with 11 bases in between. The CDR3 covers 15 residues. The germline V gene encodes CDR1 LGHNA and CDR2 YNFKEQ. CDR3 bases: TGTGCCAGCAGCCAAGACACCCTGGAGGATTCACCCCTCCACTTT. It yields the protein CASSQDTLEDSPLHF.

This chain joins TRBV5-1 and TRBJ2-2; D is undetermined. With 4 bases removed from V and 0 bases from J, the gap between germline ends came to 10 bases. Germline V gives CDR1 SGHRS, CDR2 YFSETQ. The CDR3 extends over 15 amino acids. The CDR3 reads CASSPGPANTGELFF. The CDR3 DNA is TGCGCCAGCAGCCCGGGTCCTGCGAACACCGGGGAGCTGTTTTTT.

The rearrangement joins TRBV10-3 to TRBJ1-2; 7 nucleotides agree with TRBD1. The length of the CDR3 is 15 residues. Germline-derived CDR1 and CDR2 are ENHRY and SYGVKD. With 4 bases clipped from V and 4 bases from J, the junction kept 9 bases outside the gene matches. The CDR3 loop reads CAISADRETIYGYTF. CDR3 DNA: TGTGCCATCAGTGCAGACAGGGAGACGATCTATGGCTACACCTTC.

V gene TRBV29-1 combines with J gene TRBJ1-2, with D tentatively TRBD1 (6 bases). V shed 8 bases and J shed 6 bases, with 13 bases lying between them. The CDR3 extends over 11 amino acids. Germline CDR1 reads SQVTM; CDR2 reads ANQGSEA. CDR3: CSLRGADGYTF. The CDR3 DNA sequence: TGCAGCTTGAGGGGGGCGGATGGCTACACCTTC. The full variable domain, completed using reference TRBV29-1 and TRBJ1-2, is SAVISQKPSRDICQRGTSLTIQCQVDSQVTMMFWYRQQPGQSLTLIATANQGSEATYESGFVIDKFPISRPNLTFSTLTVSNMSPEDSSIYLCSLRGADGYTFGSGTRLTVV.

This clonotype was seen many times. The chain uses TRBV29-1 and TRBJ1-1; unclear D gene. Germline loops: CDR1 SQVTM, CDR2 ANQGSEA. The CDR3 covers 13 residues. The ends were cut back, 4 bases at V and 3 bases at J, with 12 bases in the middle. CDR3 nucleotides: TGCAGCGTTGTCGGGCTCTTGGACACTGAAGCTTTCTTT. Amino acids: CSVVGLLDTEAFF.

This clonotype was found a few times. V is TRBV6-5 and J is TRBJ1-6; tentatively, D is TRBD1 (6 bases). The CDR3 length is 13 residues. V shed 3 bases and J shed 9 bases, with 9 bases lying between them. Germline V gene sequence: CDR1 MNHEY, CDR2 SVGAGI. As DNA, the CDR3 is TGTGCCAGCAGTTATTTGGGGGCTTCACCCCTCCACTTT. Translation: CASSYLGASPLHF.

This clonotype was observed a handful of times. The chain recombines TRBV6-5 with TRBJ2-7; D is possibly TRBD1 (6 bases). CDR3 length: 12 residues. From germline, CDR1 is MNHEY and CDR2 SVGAGI. The ends were cut back, 6 bases at V and 6 bases at J, with 12 bases in the middle. CDR3 protein: CASSRQGIEQYF. The CDR3 coding sequence is TGTGCCAGCAGCCGGCAGGGGATCGAGCAGTACTTC.

This clonotype was observed a handful of times. The V gene is TRBV2, the J gene TRBJ2-7; D gene uncertain. Looked up from germline, CDR1 is SNHLY and CDR2 is FYNNEI. The CDR3 runs 15 residues. The V end was cut by 3 bases, the J end by 3 bases, with 15 bases between. The CDR3 reads CASSEPGLGFYEQYF. CDR3 DNA: TGTGCCAGCAGTGAGCCGGGCCTTGGATTCTACGAGCAGTACTTC.

The rearrangement uses TRBV5-1 and TRBJ2-7, with 11 bases matching TRBD1. V gave up 4 bases and J gave up 5 bases; unmatched junction bases: 5. The V gene's germline CDR1 is SGHRS and CDR2 YFSETQ. CDR3 length: 14 residues. The CDR3 DNA reads as TGCGCCAGCAGCCCGGGACAGGGGGTCCACGAGCAGTACTTC. Translated, it gives CASSPGQGVHEQYF.

V is TRBV7-2 and J is TRBJ2-3; 13 bases are a match to TRBD2. V lost 5 bases to trimming and J lost 12 bases; unmatched junction nucleotides: 8. Germline lookup yields CDR1 SGHTA and CDR2 FQGNSA. This CDR3 region has 14 residues. The CDR3 loop reads CASSLGTSGENQYF. DNA of the CDR3: TGTGCCAGCAGCCTCGGGACTAGCGGGGAAAATCAGTATTTT.

CDR3 in DNA: TGTGCCAGCAGCCAAGAGAGGGCGAGCACCGGGGAGCTGTTTTTT. Translated, it gives CASSQERASTGELFF. The chain joins TRBV9 to TRBJ2-2; D is possibly TRBD2 (5 bases). In germline, CDR1 is SGDLS, CDR2 YYNGEE. V was pared by 4 bases and J by 4 bases, with 14 bases between. CDR3 length: 15 residues. Filled out from reference TRBV9 and TRBJ2-2, the complete variable domain reads DSGVTQTPKHLITATGQRVTLRCSPRSGDLSVYWYQQSLDQGLQFLIQYYNGEERAKGNILERFSAQQFPDLHSELNLSSLELGDSALYFCASSQERASTGELFFGEGSRLTVL.

The J gene is TRBJ2-7, the V gene TRBV13, with a tentative D call TRBD2 (6 bases). Trimming pared 5 bases from V and 2 bases from J, leaving 13 bases between. CDR1 is PRHDT, CDR2 FYEKMQ, per germline (reference sequence). This CDR3 contains 14 residues. CDR3 loop: CASSGAGDTYEQYF. In nucleotides, the CDR3 is TGTGCCAGCAGCGGAGCGGGTGATACCTACGAGCAGTACTTC.

The V gene is TRBV7-9, the J gene TRBJ2-2, with 8 bases aligning to TRBD2. The CDR3 length is 15 residues. CDR1 and CDR2 (germline): SEHNR, FQNEAQ (reference sequence). The ends lost 5 bases at V and 4 bases at J; junction bases unmatched: 6. The CDR3 DNA is TGTGCCAGCAGCGCGCGGCGGGGGGTCACCGGGGAGCTGTTTTTT. This encodes CASSARRGVTGELFF.

A few counts support this clonotype. This rearrangement joins TRBV2 to TRBJ2-5, with a weak D call TRBD2 (6 bases). With 1 base removed from V and 7 bases from J, the gap between germline ends came to 19 bases. This CDR3 comprises 16 residues. Per germline, CDR1 SNHLY and CDR2 FYNNEI. CDR3 residues: CASSEGPGLGLGTQYF. CDR3 DNA: TGTGCCAGCAGTGAAGGACCGGGACTTGGGCTAGGGACCCAGTACTTC.

A few counts support this clonotype. The chain joins TRBV25-1 to TRBJ1-2; D is possibly TRBD1 (6 bases). Germline V gene data show CDR1 as MGHDK and CDR2 as SYGVNS. V lost 1 base, J lost 4 bases, and 16 bases lay in between. The CDR3 contains 16 residues. The CDR3 DNA reads as TGTGCCAGCAGTGAATGGGACGGGGGGGCGGGCTATGGCTACACCTTC. This translates into CASSEWDGGAGYGYTF.

The rearrangement joins TRBV25-1 to TRBJ1-2; 10 bases agree with TRBD1. Germline assignment: CDR1 MGHDK and CDR2 SYGVNS. V was clipped by 3 bases and J by 8 bases; unmatched bases: 9. CDR3 length: 15 amino acids. The CDR3 DNA reads as TGTGCCAGCAGTGAGGGGGACAGGGGAGTGTTAGGCTACACCTTC. This encodes CASSEGDRGVLGYTF.

This clonotype turned up a few times. The chain uses TRBV19 and TRBJ1-5; D not certain. Germline V gene data show CDR1 as LNHDA and CDR2 as SQIVND (reference sequence). The CDR3 sequence is 13 residues long. V was clipped by 3 bases and J by 5 bases, with 8 bases between them. In DNA, the CDR3 is TGTGCCAGTAGTATGCGCCGGGATCAGCCCCAGCATTTT. This encodes CASSMRRDQPQHF.

The chain carries TRBV6-1 and TRBJ1-5; no firm D call. Trimming pared 8 bases from V and 9 bases from J, leaving 17 bases between. The CDR3 has 13 amino acids. In germline, CDR1 is MNHNS, CDR2 SASEGT. The CDR3 here is CASVANTNAPQHF. In nucleotides, the CDR3 is TGTGCCAGCGTAGCCAATACTAACGCGCCCCAGCATTTT.